This TCR beta chain appears in the sequencing data of a study of blood T cell repertoires in COVID-19. Study-wide background: Sites in the United States, Italy and Spain provided acute and convalescent COVID-19 samples. T cells, B-cell-depleted T cells, or PBMCs supplied cDNA or gDNA.

The CDR3 totals 14 residues. With 4 bases removed from V and 0 bases from J, the gap between germline ends came to 8 bases. CDR1 SGHNT and CDR2 YYREEE come from the germline V gene (reference sequence). Study processing details: Amplified reference gene primers provided the basis for estimating nucleated cell counts. Assay: immunoSEQ multiplex PCR; the TCRdb copy retains only in-frame clones and omits some. Clone size and the V and J calls come from that table; the DNA yielded D and trimming. In the table there are hundreds of thousands of clones, approximately 85% of which are singletons. A Seattle source enrolled patients during active infection and followed them longitudinally.

Material for sequencing was peripheral blood. The V and J genes are TRBV5-4 and TRBJ1-3; the D gene is possibly TRBD1 (6 bases). The receptor was isolated from a man aged 50 or older with COVID-19, enrolled during active disease. The CDR3 sequence is CASSKDSSGNTIYF. CDR3 coding DNA: TGTGCCAGCAGCAAGGACAGCTCTGGAAACACCATATATTTT.